The sequence of this TCR beta chain was determined in a study of regulatory T cells in long-lasting Graves disease (dated by TCRdb to 2020 to 2023). Looking at the study overall: Newly diagnosed Graves' disease patients had taken antithyroid drugs for less than 3 months. A total of around 35 samples underwent TCR sequencing, from about 13 patients with persistent Graves' disease and some 20 patients with newly diagnosed Graves' disease. This study used TCR sequencing and RNA sequencing of peripheral blood to compare persistent Graves' disease patients against newly diagnosed Graves' disease patients. The study was registered as a clinical trial and conducted in China.

V and J are truncated by 1 base and 8 bases respectively, leaving an intervening sequence of 12 bases. Measured from the cysteine to the phenylalanine, the CDR3 is 15 residues long. Just the 45-base CDR3 DNA is kept, in frame starting at base 1. CDR1 is given as LNHNV and CDR2 as YYDKDF, both from the germline V gene (reference sequence). Per the publication, the time point label means: newly diagnosed GD, antithyroid drugs for less than 3 months. RNA was extracted from PBMCs in TRIzol for both TCR sequencing and RNA sequencing. The diagnosis of Graves' disease was made according to American Thyroid Association guidelines. Patients for the study were recruited at an endocrinology department in Xi'an, China. Each patient gave approximately 10 milliliters of peripheral blood, collected in an EDTA anticoagulant tube. Ficoll Paque Plus density gradient separation was used to isolate PBMCs, and no additional T cell sorting was done. An Agilent 2100 Bioanalyzer and agarose gel were used to check RNA quality, while a NanoDrop 2000 measured RNA concentration.

Summary of the overall study and its limitations: Persistent patients shared more public clonotypes among themselves (around 2,800) than newly diagnosed patients did (over 950). Sequencing and analysis were restricted to the TCR beta chain. The study examined only peripheral blood because the primary lesion, thyroid tissue, could not be accessed. Preferential use of TRBV28, TRBJ1-2 and TRBJ2-5 was observed in persistent disease, whereas TRBV20-1 and TRBJ2-1 were favored in newly diagnosed disease. Compared with newly diagnosed patients, patients with persistent Graves' disease had lower TCR Shannon entropy and fewer highly expanded clones, which suggests clonal expansion. The small sample size was acknowledged by the authors as a limitation that may reduce accuracy.

Concerning this clonotype itself: Its antigen specificity is not known. Per-nucleotide qualities are absent, and no much larger clonotype sits a single base away.

Libraries came from multiplex PCR. The data were produced on an Illumina HiSeq 4000. TCR beta libraries were built with iRepertoire HTBI primers and Arm-PCR amplification of CDR3 regions. Before sequencing, the PCR products underwent gel purification. Processing in the source paper ran as follows. Gene usage analysis of CDR3 amino acid clonotypes relied on the approximately 60 TRBV and about 15 TRBJ segments identified across samples. COPE and FqMerger were used to merge the filtered high-quality paired reads into contigs. BLAST was used to align contigs to IMGT TRBV, TRBD and TRBJ reference genes, with CDR3 defined following IMGT. Highly expanded clones were defined as clonotypes with a frequency above 0.1%. Repertoire diversity was measured by Shannon entropy, and V-J evenness by the Gini coefficient. Clonotypes shared by more than one individual were considered public. Using fastp trimming at Q25 and MiXCR clonotype assembly, TCRdb reanalyzed the public sequencing data and kept in-frame beta chains. Rows with one shared CDR3 protein collapse into an entry with the most common genes and DNA. TCRdb's processing, not the authors' own work, is the source of the V and J calls. The sample table holds a few hundred thousand distinct CDR3 sequences, of which 16% were seen once. Roughly 27% of the sample belongs to the ten largest clones.

The same sample was also used in a study of T cells in Graves' hyperthyroidism and ophthalmopathy. That second publication adds: Graves' hyperthyroidism was defined as stable when no progression to ophthalmopathy occurred over 18 months of follow-up. Hyperthyroidism patients were newly diagnosed, had a disease duration of under 2 months, and were aged 18 to 65 years. Exclusion was applied to patients with uncontrolled infections, other autoimmune diseases, pregnancy or lactation. Diagnoses were established on the basis of clinical symptoms, serum thyroxine and TRAb, thyroid ultrasound, and orbital computed tomography. For the first round of RT-PCR on the TCR CDR3, the HTBI primer set was used together with the Qiagen OneStep RT-PCR kit. Most expanded thyroid clonotypes (frequency above 0.001) were also detected in blood, suggesting blood repertoires may reflect thyroid immune responses. Ophthalmopathy was separated from stable hyperthyroidism by a 13 V-J signature model, with approximately 86% sensitivity and around 81% specificity obtained in cross-validation and 80%/75% obtained in testing. In validation, the model predicted progression to ophthalmopathy with 55% to 71% sensitivity and about 73% specificity, a median of 6.5 months before onset. To identify distinguishing TCR V-J signatures, a discovery cohort of around 100 patients was used, comprising 40 to 45 with Graves' ophthalmopathy and some 60 with stable Graves' hyperthyroidism. An independent validation cohort of some 18 hyperthyroidism patients and more than 15 patients who later progressed to ophthalmopathy tested prospective prediction of ophthalmopathy. The 75 to 100 discovery patients were randomly split 7:3 into training and test sets. In addition, the study compared T-cell repertoires in thyroid tissue and in blood from a handful of Graves' hyperthyroidism patients. After blood sampling, hyperthyroidism patients were treated with methimazole at a starting dose of 30 mg daily, and ophthalmopathy patients were treated with high-dose intravenous methylprednisolone. Libraries were constructed in a second round of multiplex PCR, after which size selection and purification were carried out. The libraries were sequenced on an Illumina HiSeq2000 using paired-end 100 bp reads. SOAPnuke was used to process the raw data, throwing out any read that contained adapters or uncalled bases, had a mean Phred below 15, or lacked an exact constant-primer or identifier match. High-quality paired reads were merged with COPE v1.2.5, and unique nucleotide sequences were defined as clonotypes. Clonotypes were aligned to IMGT TRBV, TRBD and TRBJ reference segments using MiTCR v1.1. The analysis was restricted to V-J combinations with a frequency above 0.0001, which together covered around 99% of the repertoires. The TCS score was defined as F50 (clonal expansion) divided by E x V (chaos), with BLOSUM62-based TCRdist calculated between CDR3 peptides within each V-J. Welch's t-statistics and random forest reduced 514 V-J features to 10 to 15, which were used in a naive Bayes classifier (R e1071). No statistical method was used to fix the sample size in advance, and group allocation was not hidden from the investigators. The paper describes TCR Vbeta CDR3 sequencing of 130 to 150 peripheral blood samples, made up of fewer than 50 ophthalmopathy patients, 70 to 75 hyperthyroidism patients and roughly 17 progressor patients.

In this chain, TRBV15 is recombined with TRBJ1-6; a tentative D match to TRBD1 spans 5 bases. The sample here was peripheral blood mononuclear cells (PBMCs), taken at new diagnosis, from a patient treated with antithyroid drugs. This sequence originates from a middle-aged man with Graves disease. Donor details come from another sample of the same person, matched by shared clones. The CDR3 loop reads CATSRVTGGYSPLHF. The nucleotide sequence is given as TGTGCCACCAGCAGAGTTACCGGGGGGTATTCACCCCTCCACTTT.